Listed here are 9 T cell receptor beta chains from one sample, sequenced in a study of human T cells and chemical hapten exposure. Time point in this sample: patch test 2, 6 weeks after DPC sensitization. Noted treatment: therapeutic diphenylcyclopropenone sensitization with weekly scalp DPC. TCRdb processed the RACE reads anew with MiXCR; each CDR3 protein has one entry. The repertoire includes about 70,000 distinct CDR3 sequences, 8.5% of them detected once, and roughly 3.8% sits in the top ten. The sequencing used whole blood, collected in connection with sensitization to the hapten diphenylcyclopropenone (DPC). These TCRs come from a woman aged 50 to 60 with alopecia areata. Some clones in this sample may be carry-over from other donors' samples.

This clonotype was found many times. CDR3 DNA: TGCGCCAGCAGCTTGGTAACAGCGAGCACTGAAGCTTTCTTT. This codes for CASSLVTASTEAFF. This chain uses TRBV5-1 with TRBJ1-1, with D hard to call. The CDR3 has 14 amino acids. Germline loops: CDR1 SGHRS, CDR2 YFSETQ. Trimming removed 0 bases at V and 4 bases at J, with 10 bases between. The full variable domain, completed using reference TRBV5-1 and TRBJ1-1, is KAGVTQTPRYLIKTRGQQVTLSCSPISGHRSVSWYQQTPGQGLQFLFEYFSETQRNKGNFPGRFSGRQFSNSRSEMNVSTLELGDSALYLCASSLVTASTEAFFGQGTRLTVV.

This clonotype was counted only a few times. The chain recombines TRBV12-3 or TRBV12-4 with TRBJ2-7, with D uncertain. The germline V and J ends were trimmed by 6 bases and 1 base, with 7 bases remaining between them. The CDR3 has 12 residues. The chain's CDR3 is CASSSYSYEQYF. CDR3 DNA sequence: TGTGCCAGCAGCTCCTATTCCTACGAGCAGTACTTC.

The chain uses TRBV7-8 and TRBJ2-6; D may be TRBD1 (5 bases). V was pared by 3 bases and J by 2 bases, with 8 bases between. The CDR3 runs 15 residues. Germline values: CDR1 SGHVS, CDR2 FQNEAQ. CDR3 loop: CASSLEGAGANVLTF. The CDR3 region has the DNA TGTGCCAGCAGCTTGGAAGGGGCTGGGGCCAACGTCCTGACTTTC.

J is TRBJ2-3 and V is TRBV10-3, with TRBD2 matching 11 bases. J gave up 3 bases and V 6 bases, and 5 bases lay outside the gene matches. Germline loops: CDR1 ENHRY, CDR2 SYGVKD. CDR3 length equals 15 residues. CDR3 sequence reads: CAIRNSGGATDTQYF. In DNA form, the CDR3 reads TGTGCCATCAGGAATAGCGGGGGGGCTACAGATACGCAGTATTTT.

This clonotype was observed many times. The chain uses TRBV20-1 and TRBJ1-2; D call uncertain. Trimming stripped 0 bases from V and 5 bases from J, with 13 bases between. This CDR3 has 14 amino acids. Germline lookup yields CDR1 DFQATT and CDR2 SNEGSKA (reference sequence). CDR3 sequence (DNA): TGCAGTGCTAGAGATCACGCAAGCTATTATGGCTACACCTTC. Its translation is CSARDHASYYGYTF.

This clonotype showed up just a few times. The rearrangement links TRBV7-2 to TRBJ2-3; no definite D call. This CDR3 is 13 amino acids long. CDR1 and CDR2 from the germline V gene are SGHTA and FQGNSA. V was trimmed by 6 bases and J by 6 bases, leaving 13 bases between them. The CDR3, as DNA: TGTGCCAGCAGTCCCTGGACCATGGATACGCAGTATTTT. Protein sequence: CASSPWTMDTQYF.

The CDR3 here is CASSLAGTGGITEAFF. The CDR3 coding sequence is TGTGCCAGCAGCTTAGCGGGGACAGGGGGGATCACTGAAGCTTTCTTT. The rearrangement uses TRBV7-2 and TRBJ1-1, with TRBD1 matching over 11 bases. Germline CDR1 and CDR2: SGHTA and FQGNSA. The CDR3 covers 16 residues. Germline trimming cut 0 bases from V and 4 bases from J; bases unmatched to any gene: 4.

This chain links TRBV27 with TRBJ1-5, with 11 nucleotides matching TRBD1. Germline CDR1 and CDR2: MNHEY and SMNVEV (reference sequence). V was clipped by 7 bases and J by 4 bases; unmatched bases: 6. The CDR3 has 15 amino acids. Written as DNA, the CDR3 is TGTGCCAGCAAAATGGACAGGGGGCATAATCAGCCCCAGCATTTT. As protein: CASKMDRGHNQPQHF.

The gene calls are TRBV27 and TRBJ2-3; D not certain. Trimming removed 2 bases at V and 2 bases at J, with 2 bases between. This CDR3 is built from 12 residues. Germline V gives CDR1 MNHEY, CDR2 SMNVEV (reference sequence). The CDR3 region has the DNA TGTGCCAGCAGTTTAAACACAGATACGCAGTATTTT. This gives the protein CASSLNTDTQYF.